This record covers a single TCR beta chain. Its antigen is not yet known. Base qualities are not at hand, and no much larger clone is one base apart. From cysteine to phenylalanine, the CDR3 is 15 amino acids long. Only the CDR3 portion is preserved as DNA: 45 bases, with reading frame beginning at the first base. V and J lose 6 bases and 4 bases, and a span of 18 bases separates them. CDR1 MNHEY and CDR2 SMNVEV are derived from the germline V gene (reference sequence). One collaborating source in Seattle enrolled patients while the patients were actively infected and followed the patients over time throughout the course of disease. The collaborating institutions used their own protocols to collect whole blood in K2EDTA tubes. For TCRbeta analysis, collaborators shipped samples in one of three forms: frozen whole blood, isolated PBMCs, or DNA extracted from either of those sample types. This sample is drawn from a study of blood T cell repertoires in COVID-19 (TCRdb year 2020). About the study as a whole: The collaborator samples originated in the United States, Italy and Spain and spanned the acute and convalescent phases of COVID-19. The dataset comprised deeply sampled blood TCRbeta repertoires from subjects exposed to, actively infected with, or recovered from COVID-19. Samples came from the ongoing ImmuneRACE study (first 160 participants) plus 1,254 subjects from 6 global collaborators. The sample metadata nearly always contained a de-identified subject ID, COVID-19 status, age in years and sex. Where HLA class I and class II types were available, the types were taken from metadata supplied by the sample provider, not from assay-based typing. The prospective study material was composed of cDNA or gDNA derived from T cells, B-cell-depleted T cells, or PBMCs. The repertoires were made available in a free public database intended to serve as a resource for research on the immune response to SARS-CoV-2. Here is what the overall study found, with its caveats: The amount of clinical and demographic metadata varied by source and participant and was provided uncurated.

TCRbeta CDR3 regions were amplified from genomic DNA using the immunoSEQ Assay, a bias-controlled multiplex PCR. Processing in the source paper ran as follows. Nucleated cell counts per sample were estimated from amplification of reference gene primers within the assay. To quantify the absolute abundance of each unique TCRbeta CDR3 rearrangement, sequence reads were collapsed and filtered. For each sample, productive Simpson clonality was calculated as the square root of Simpson's diversity index across productive rearrangements. In TCRdb, the immuneACCESS table is reduced to in-frame sequences with V and J assigned. These tables do not hold every clone; where another copy was compared, an unresolved V gene accounts for under half, and the others remain unexplained. That table gives V, J and clone size, and the DNA gave D and trimming. The sample records 150,000 to 200,000 clones, around 86% of which are singletons. In total, the top ten clones hold roughly 0.53% of the sample.

This clonotype originated in a man in his sixties with COVID-19, enrolled during active disease. The V and J genes are TRBV27 and TRBJ1-2; matching of 5 bases hints at TRBD1 as the D gene. The sequencing sample was made of peripheral blood. The base sequence is TGTGCCAGCAGCCCCCCGGGGGGGGTAGGCTATGGCTACACCTTC. Its amino acids are CASSPPGGVGYGYTF.